This TCR beta chain was captured by sequencing in a study of shared clonotypes between healthy human individuals. On the study more broadly: Per donor, CD8 memory used one plate, CD8 naive used two, CD4 memory used three and CD4 naive used three. Study-wide results and limits: As a rule, naive subsets had a larger estimated richness than memory subsets. The four-donor shared clonotypes exceeded non-shared clonotypes in generation probability, with non-shared ones scoring lower.

Details on this clone: Its matching antigen is unknown.

This CDR3 is 15 amino acids long. Looked up from germline, CDR1 is SGHRS and CDR2 is YFSETQ. V shed 4 bases, J shed 7 bases, and the junction held 9 bases outside the gene matches. Genomic DNA of every subset was divided equally among multiple immunoSEQ plates. Libraries were prepared by immunoSEQ multiplex PCR; TCRdb keeps only in-frame clonotypes and omits some of them. Altogether roughly 2.6 million clones are present, about 92% being singletons, with the ten largest covering around 0.14%. The receptor comes from a man aged 18 to 30 in good health. The rearrangement links TRBV5-1 to TRBJ2-1; 9 bases fit TRBD1. Sequenced input: naive CD4+ T cells sorted from blood. Subset noted: CD45RA+ positively selected. For the CDR3, the DNA is TGCGCCAGCAGCGACACAGGGGGCCCGTGGAATGAGCAGTTCTTC. It specifies CASSDTGGPWNEQFF.